This TCR beta chain was observed in a study of post-analysis software for immune sequencing data. Whole-study context: Several disease courses (relapsing-remitting, secondary progressive and progressive-relapsing) of multiple sclerosis were included. The study's findings and limits: Patients used roughly five TRBV segments, including TRBV5-6, TRBV5-1 and TRBV20-1, more often than controls.

V was cut by 1 base and J by 7 bases, with 10 bases left in between. CDR3 length: 13 residues. Germline assignment: CDR1 LGHDT and CDR2 YNNKEL (reference sequence). There are a few counts of this clonotype. Its antigen is undetermined. cDNA libraries for TCR beta contained unique molecular identifiers. TCRdb independently ran MiXCR on the PCR reads; one entry per CDR3 protein. The table lists about 540,000 distinct CDR3 sequences, around a third of them singletons. Sequencing used blood. The receptor was derived from a girl aged 2-17 years with multiple sclerosis. This chain connects TRBV3-1 to TRBJ1-2; D uncertain. CDR3: CASSQGVIGGYTF. The CDR3 DNA reads as TGTGCCAGCAGCCAAGGCGTAATAGGTGGCTACACCTTC.